A selection of T cell receptor beta chains follows, all from one sample in a study of metastatic and nonmetastatic thyroid tumors. TCRdb re-called the PCR reads through MiXCR. The sample carries 60,000 to 75,000 clones, just over 4% recorded once. Sequenced sample: blood. These receptors all come from a female donor with papillary thyroid cancer or a benign thyroid nodule (not recorded which). Some clones in this sample may be carry-over from other donors' samples. The CDR3 runs from the conserved cysteine through the conserved F or W. The D gene is left open where the match is weak. A clone size is listed for some rows: how often the clone was seen (once, few, many), or a class if it is expanded.

DNA | CDR3 | size | J | V | D
TGCGCCAGCAGCTCTACGGGACAGGCGATCTATGGCTACACCTTC | CASSSTGQAIYGYTF | many | TRBJ1-2 | TRBV5-1 | TRBD1
TGCGCCAGCAGCCCTCTCTCCGGCCAGGGACATAACTATGGCTACACCTTC | CASSPLSGQGHNYGYTF | many | TRBJ1-2 | TRBV4-1 | -
TGTGCCAGCAGTTCTGGACATAATGGCAATGAGCAGTTCTTC | CASSSGHNGNEQFF | few | TRBJ2-1 | TRBV27 | -
TGTGCCGGCAGTTTTCGGCCGCCTGGGCGTACCACAGATACGCAGTATTTT | CAGSFRPPGRTTDTQYF | many | TRBJ2-3 | TRBV12-3/TRBV12-4 | -
TGTGCCAGCAGTGAACCTCTAGCGGGAGGGCCCTACGAGCAGTACTTC | CASSEPLAGGPYEQYF | - | TRBJ2-7 | TRBV6-1 | TRBD2
TGTGCCAGTAGTATAGATCAGGACATCTCTGGAAACACCATATATTTT | CASSIDQDISGNTIYF | - | TRBJ1-3 | TRBV19 | -
TGTGCCAGCAGCTTCGAAACCACAGATACGCAGTATTTT | CASSFETTDTQYF | - | TRBJ2-3 | TRBV7-9 | -
TGTGCCACCACAGGGGGCCTTACCTACGAGCAGTACTTC | CATTGGLTYEQYF | few | TRBJ2-7 | TRBV6-1 | TRBD1
TGTGCCAGCAGAACTAGGGGGCGTGTCTACGAGCAGTACTTC | CASRTRGRVYEQYF | many | TRBJ2-7 | TRBV6-1 | TRBD1
TGCGCCAGCAGCCAAGATTGGGGTTTGGGGTACGAGCAGTACTTC | CASSQDWGLGYEQYF | many | TRBJ2-7 | TRBV4-1 | -
TGTGCCACTAAGGGAGCCCTGGGACGCTCTTCCACCAACGCTGAAGCTTTCTTT | CATKGALGRSSTNAEAFF | many | TRBJ1-1 | TRBV6-1 | -
TGTGCCAGCATGGGACTAGCGGACTCAGATACGCAGTATTTT | CASMGLADSDTQYF | - | TRBJ2-3 | TRBV2 | TRBD2
TGTGCCTGGAGTGTAAGTGGGAATCAGCCCCAGCATTTT | CAWSVSGNQPQHF | few | TRBJ1-5 | TRBV30 | -